Listed here is a single TCR beta chain. The sample belongs to a study of T cell responses to AZD1222 COVID-19 vaccine. Assay: immunoSEQ multiplex PCR; the TCRdb copy retains only in-frame clones and omits some. The table records 120,000 to 150,000 clones, around 88% of them present only once. The sample consisted of peripheral blood, taken on day 0 of AZD1222 vaccination. This clonotype was sampled from an adult in good health.

CDR3 in amino acids: CASSEFGGGDEQFF. CDR3 bases: TGTGCCAGCAGTGAATTCGGCGGGGGGGATGAGCAGTTCTTC. The rearrangement uses TRBV25-1 and TRBJ2-1, with TRBD2 matching 9 bases. Germline loops: CDR1 MGHDK, CDR2 SYGVNS. The CDR3 spans 14 residues. V dropped 1 base and J dropped 8; count of bases not matched to a gene: 3.